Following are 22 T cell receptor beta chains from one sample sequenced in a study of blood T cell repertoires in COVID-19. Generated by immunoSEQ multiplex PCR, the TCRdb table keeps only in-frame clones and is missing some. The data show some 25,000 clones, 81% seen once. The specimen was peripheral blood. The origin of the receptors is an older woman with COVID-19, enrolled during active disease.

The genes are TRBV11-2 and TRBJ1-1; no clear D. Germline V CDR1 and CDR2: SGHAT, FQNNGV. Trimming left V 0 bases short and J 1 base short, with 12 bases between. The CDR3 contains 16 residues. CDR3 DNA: TGTGCCAGCAGCTTAGAGTTTGGCAGGAAGAACACTGAAGCTTTCTTT. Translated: CASSLEFGRKNTEAFF.

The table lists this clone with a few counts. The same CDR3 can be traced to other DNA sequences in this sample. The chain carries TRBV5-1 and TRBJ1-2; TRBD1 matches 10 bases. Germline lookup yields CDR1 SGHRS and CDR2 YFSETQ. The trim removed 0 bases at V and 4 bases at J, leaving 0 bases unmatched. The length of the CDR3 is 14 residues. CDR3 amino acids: CASSLGTGGYGYTF. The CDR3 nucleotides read TGCGCCAGCAGCTTGGGGACAGGGGGCTATGGCTACACCTTC.

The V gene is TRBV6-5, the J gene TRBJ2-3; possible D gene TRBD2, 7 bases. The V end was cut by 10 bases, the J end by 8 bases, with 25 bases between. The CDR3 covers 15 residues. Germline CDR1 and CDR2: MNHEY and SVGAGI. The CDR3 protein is CATRTSRVGGGTQYF. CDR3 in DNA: TGTGCCACCCGGACTTCTCGGGTGGGAGGGGGTACGCAGTATTTT.

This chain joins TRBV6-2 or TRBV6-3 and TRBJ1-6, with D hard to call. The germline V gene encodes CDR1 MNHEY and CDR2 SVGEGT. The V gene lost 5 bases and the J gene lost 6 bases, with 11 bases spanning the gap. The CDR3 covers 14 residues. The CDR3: CASSNQVPNSPLHF. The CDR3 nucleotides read TGTGCCAGCAGTAACCAGGTTCCTAATTCACCCCTCCACTTT.

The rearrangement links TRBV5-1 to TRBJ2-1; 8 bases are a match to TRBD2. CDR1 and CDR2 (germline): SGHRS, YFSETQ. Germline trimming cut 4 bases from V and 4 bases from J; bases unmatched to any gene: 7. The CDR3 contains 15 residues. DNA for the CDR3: TGCGCCAGCAGCCTGGACGGGACTAGGTACAATGAGCAGTTCTTC. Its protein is CASSLDGTRYNEQFF.

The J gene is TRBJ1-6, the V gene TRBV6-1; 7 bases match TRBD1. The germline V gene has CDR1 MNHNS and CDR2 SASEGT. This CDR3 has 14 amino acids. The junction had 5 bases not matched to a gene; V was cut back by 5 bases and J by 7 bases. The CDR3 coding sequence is TGTGCCAGCAGTTCGGGACAGCTGAATTCACCCCTCCACTTT. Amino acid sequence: CASSSGQLNSPLHF.

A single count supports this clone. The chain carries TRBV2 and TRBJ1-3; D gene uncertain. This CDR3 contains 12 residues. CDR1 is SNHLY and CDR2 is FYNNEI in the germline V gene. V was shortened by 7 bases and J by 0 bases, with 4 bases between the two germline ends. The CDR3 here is CASTNSGNTIYF. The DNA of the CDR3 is TGTGCCAGCACTAACTCTGGAAACACCATATATTTT.

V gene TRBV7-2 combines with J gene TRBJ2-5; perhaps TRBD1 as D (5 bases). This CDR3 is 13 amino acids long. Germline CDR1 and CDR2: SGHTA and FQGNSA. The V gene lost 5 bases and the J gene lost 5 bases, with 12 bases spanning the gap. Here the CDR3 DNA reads TGTGCCAGCAGCCCCCGCAGGGCGGAGACCCAGTACTTC. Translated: CASSPRRAETQYF.

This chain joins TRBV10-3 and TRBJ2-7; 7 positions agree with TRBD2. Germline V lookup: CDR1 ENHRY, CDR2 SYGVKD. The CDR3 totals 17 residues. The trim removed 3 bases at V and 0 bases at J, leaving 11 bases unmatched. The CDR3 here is CAISEPGLLVSSYEQYF. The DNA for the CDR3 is TGTGCCATCAGTGAACCGGGACTACTTGTGAGCTCCTACGAGCAGTACTTC.

Here the CDR3 DNA reads TGTGCCAGCAGCTTGGGCAGGGACAGGCTGCCTAACTATGGCTACACCTTC. Amino acid sequence: CASSLGRDRLPNYGYTF. The chain combines TRBV13 with TRBJ1-2; 8 bases map to TRBD1. V lost 3 bases and J lost 0; bases outside the gene matches: 9. The CDR3 has 17 amino acids. From germline, CDR1 is PRHDT and CDR2 FYEKMQ (reference sequence).

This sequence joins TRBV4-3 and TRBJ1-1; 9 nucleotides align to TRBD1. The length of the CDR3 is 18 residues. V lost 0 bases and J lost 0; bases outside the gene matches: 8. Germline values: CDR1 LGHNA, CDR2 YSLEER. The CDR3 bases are TGCGCCAGCAGCCAAGACTTACTTCGGACAGGGGTGAACACTGAAGCTTTCTTT. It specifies CASSQDLLRTGVNTEAFF.

CDR3 residues: CAISDGQASSQYF. CDR3 nucleotides: TGTGCCATCAGTGACGGACAGGCGTCTAGCCAGTACTTC. V is TRBV10-3 and J is TRBJ2-5; 7 nucleotides align to TRBD1. Germline loops: CDR1 ENHRY, CDR2 SYGVKD. There are 13 residues in the CDR3. The V gene end was trimmed by 3 bases and the J gene end by 10 bases; junction bases not matched to a gene: 8.

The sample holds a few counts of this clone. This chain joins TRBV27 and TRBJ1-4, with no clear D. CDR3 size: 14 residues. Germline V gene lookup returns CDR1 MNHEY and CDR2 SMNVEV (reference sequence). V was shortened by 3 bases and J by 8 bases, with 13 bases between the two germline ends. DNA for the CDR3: TGTGCCAGCAGTTTGGGAGGGAGAGGAGAAAAACTGTTTTTT. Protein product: CASSLGGRGEKLFF.

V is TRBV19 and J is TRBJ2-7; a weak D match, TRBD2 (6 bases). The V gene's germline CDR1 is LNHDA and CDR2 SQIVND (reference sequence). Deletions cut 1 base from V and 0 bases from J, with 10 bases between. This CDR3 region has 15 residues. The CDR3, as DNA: TGTGCCAGTAGTATAGTTGGCGGGGTCTCCTACGAGCAGTACTTC. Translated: CASSIVGGVSYEQYF.

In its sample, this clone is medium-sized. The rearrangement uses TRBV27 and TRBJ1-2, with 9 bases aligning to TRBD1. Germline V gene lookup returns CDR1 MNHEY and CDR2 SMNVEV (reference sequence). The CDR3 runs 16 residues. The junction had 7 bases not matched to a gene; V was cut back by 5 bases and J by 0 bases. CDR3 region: CASSLFGQGSNYGYTF. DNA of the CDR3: TGTGCCAGCAGTCTCTTCGGACAGGGGTCTAACTATGGCTACACCTTC.

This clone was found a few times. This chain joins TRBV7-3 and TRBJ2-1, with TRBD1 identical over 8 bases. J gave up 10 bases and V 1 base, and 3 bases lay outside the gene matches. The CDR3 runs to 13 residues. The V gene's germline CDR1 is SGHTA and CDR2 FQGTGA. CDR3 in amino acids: CASSLNRGLEQFF. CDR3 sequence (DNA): TGTGCCAGCAGCTTAAACAGGGGGTTGGAGCAGTTCTTC. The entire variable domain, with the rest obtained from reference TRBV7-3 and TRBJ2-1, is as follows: GAGVSQTPSNKVTEKGKYVELRCDPISGHTALYWYRQSLGQGPEFLIYFQGTGAADDSGLPNDRFFAVRPEGSVSTLKIQRTERGDSAVYLCASSLNRGLEQFFGPGTRLTVL.

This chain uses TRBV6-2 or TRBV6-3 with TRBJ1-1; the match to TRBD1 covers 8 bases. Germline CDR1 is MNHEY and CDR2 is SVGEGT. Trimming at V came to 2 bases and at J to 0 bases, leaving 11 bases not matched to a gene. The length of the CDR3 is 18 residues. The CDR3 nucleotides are TGTGCCAGCAGTTACACCCGGACAGGGACTTACGTGAACACTGAAGCTTTCTTT. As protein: CASSYTRTGTYVNTEAFF.

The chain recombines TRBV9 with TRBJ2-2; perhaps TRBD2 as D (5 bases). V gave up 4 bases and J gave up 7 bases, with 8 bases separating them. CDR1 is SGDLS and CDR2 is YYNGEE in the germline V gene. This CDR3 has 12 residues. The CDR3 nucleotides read TGTGCCAGCAGCCCTAGCCACGGGGAGCTGTTTTTT. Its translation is CASSPSHGELFF.

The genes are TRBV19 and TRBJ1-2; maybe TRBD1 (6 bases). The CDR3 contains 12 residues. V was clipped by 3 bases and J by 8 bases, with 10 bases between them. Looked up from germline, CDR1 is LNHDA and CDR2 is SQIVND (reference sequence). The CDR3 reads CASSMPQGGYTF. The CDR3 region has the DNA TGTGCCAGTAGTATGCCACAGGGCGGCTACACCTTC. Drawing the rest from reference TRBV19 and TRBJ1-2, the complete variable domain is DGGITQSPKYLFRKEGQNVTLSCEQNLNHDAMYWYRQDPGQGLRLIYYSQIVNDFQKGDIAEGYSVSREKKESFPLTVTSAQKNPTAFYLCASSMPQGGYTFGSGTRLTVV.

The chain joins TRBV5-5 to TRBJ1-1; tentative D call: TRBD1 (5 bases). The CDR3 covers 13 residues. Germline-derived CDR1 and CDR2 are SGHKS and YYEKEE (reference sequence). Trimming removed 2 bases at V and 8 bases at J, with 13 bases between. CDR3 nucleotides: TGTGCCAGCAGCTTAATGGACACCCTCGAAGCTTTCTTT. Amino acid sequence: CASSLMDTLEAFF.

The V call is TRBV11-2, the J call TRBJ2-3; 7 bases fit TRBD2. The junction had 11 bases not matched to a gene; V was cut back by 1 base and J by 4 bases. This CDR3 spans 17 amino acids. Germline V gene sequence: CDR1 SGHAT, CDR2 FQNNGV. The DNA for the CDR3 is TGTGCCAGCAGCTTAGCGGGAGGCATCGGGTGGGCAGATACGCAGTATTTT. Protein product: CASSLAGGIGWADTQYF. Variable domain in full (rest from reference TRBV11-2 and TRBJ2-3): EAGVAQSPRYKIIEKRQSVAFWCNPISGHATLYWYQQILGQGPKLLIQFQNNGVVDDSQLPKDRFSAERLKGVDSTLKIQPAKLEDSAVYLCASSLAGGIGWADTQYFGPGTRLTVL.

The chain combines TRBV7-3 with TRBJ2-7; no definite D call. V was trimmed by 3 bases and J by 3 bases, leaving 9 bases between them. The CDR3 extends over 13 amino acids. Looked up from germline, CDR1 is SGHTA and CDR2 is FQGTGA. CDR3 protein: CASSLIQFYEQYF. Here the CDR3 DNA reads TGTGCCAGCAGCTTGATACAGTTCTACGAGCAGTACTTC.